Presented here are 15 T cell receptor beta chains from one specimen sequenced in a study of molecular identifiers for immune sequencing clone quantification. Via MiXCR, TCRdb re-called the PCR reads, giving one row per CDR3 protein. Of about 630,000 distinct CDR3 sequences listed, less than 30% are singletons. Sequencing was done on a sample of naive CD8+ T cells from blood, with Jurkat cell RNA spiked in. Described subset: FACS-sorted CD8+CD4-CCR7+CD45RA+ naive T cells. The origin of the receptors is a human donor in good health. Some libraries in this study had Jurkat cell RNA spiked in.

The genes are TRBV4-3 and TRBJ1-1; D is uncertain. The V gene lost 1 base and the J gene lost 3 bases, with 6 bases spanning the gap. Germline CDR1 reads LGHNA; CDR2 reads YSLEER. This CDR3 is 13 amino acids long. As DNA, the CDR3 is TGCGCCAGCAGCCAAGGCATGGACACTGAAGCTTTCTTT. The encoded protein is CASSQGMDTEAFF.

A note on this clonotype: Since the CDR3 does not end with the conserved phenylalanine or tryptophan, this likely comes from a read error. Because the CDR3's place on the DNA is in doubt, the DNA is left out and the CDR3 is given as listed by TCRdb. The rearrangement links TRBV2 to TRBJ1-1. Germline lookup yields CDR1 SNHLY and CDR2 FYNNEI. From its first to its last residue, the CDR3 has 12 amino acids. CDR3 in amino acids: CASSDMLAEAIY.

This clonotype has a handful of counts. The chain couples TRBV19 to TRBJ2-7; D is unclear. Trimming stripped 8 bases from V and 1 base from J, with 18 bases between. CDR3 length: 15 amino acids. Germline CDR1 reads LNHDA; CDR2 reads SQIVND (reference sequence). CDR3 DNA: TGTGCCAGTTCCTTTGGGTCTAGTGCTTCCTACGAGCAGTACTTC. It encodes CASSFGSSASYEQYF.

This clonotype has at least ten counts. The chain joins TRBV2 to TRBJ1-5; D might be TRBD1 (6 bases). V lost 8 bases to trimming and J lost 12 bases, with 17 bases between them. The CDR3 is 12 residues long. CDR1 and CDR2 (germline): SNHLY, FYNNEI. The CDR3 here is CASVDGTRLQHF. The CDR3 nucleotides are TGTGCCAGCGTAGATGGGACACGTCTCCAGCATTTT.

Of note for this clonotype: A single base separates this from a much larger clone, so it may be a read error. Lacking the conserved final phenylalanine or tryptophan, this CDR3 likely reflects a read error. V and J are TRBV6-2 or TRBV6-3 and TRBJ2-7; no firm D call. V lost 2 bases and J lost 6, with 14 bases in between. This CDR3 has 14 amino acids. Germline V lookup: CDR1 MNHEY, CDR2 SVGEGT. CDR3 DNA sequence: TGTGCCAGCAGTTACGTGGACCTCTCCGGCGAGCAGTACCTC. This translates into CASSYVDLSGEQYL.

This chain links TRBV20-1 with TRBJ2-1; D is undetermined. The CDR3 spans 16 residues. CDR1 and CDR2 from the germline V gene are DFQATT and SNEGSKA (reference sequence). V lost 1 base and J lost 0, with 13 bases in between. Here the CDR3 DNA reads TGCAGTGCTAGAGTTTCCAGTCCCTACTCCTACAATGAGCAGTTCTTC. Translation gives CSARVSSPYSYNEQFF.

This clonotype was found once. A much larger clone sits a single nucleotide away, making a read error possible. The chain employs TRBV12-3 or TRBV12-4 and TRBJ1-1; 8 nucleotides match TRBD1. CDR3 size: 16 residues. With V trimmed by 5 bases and J by 2 bases, 10 bases remained unmatched. The CDR3 DNA reads as TGTGCCAGCAGTCCCCCGGTTGGACAGGGCAACACTGAAGCTTTCTTT. It yields the protein CASSPPVGQGNTEAFF.

Details on this clonotype: A much larger clone lies one base from this, so it may be a read error. The J gene is TRBJ2-7, the V gene TRBV19, with 9 bases lining up with TRBD1. Trimming removed 6 bases from V and 1 base from J; junction bases left unmatched: 13. This CDR3 has 17 residues. Germline assignment: CDR1 LNHDA and CDR2 SQIVND (reference sequence). CDR3 residues: CASSPPLRQGESYEQYF. The DNA for the CDR3 is TGTGCCAGTAGCCCGCCTCTTCGACAGGGGGAATCCTACGAGCAGTACTTC.

This clonotype showed up just a few times. This sequence joins TRBV19 and TRBJ2-7; TRBD1 agrees at 10 bases. The CDR3 runs to 15 residues. Germline CDR1 LNHDA, CDR2 SQIVND (reference sequence). The V and J ends lost 6 bases and 2 bases, in that order; junction bases with no gene match: 7. The CDR3 sequence: CASSKTGGTTYEQYF. The CDR3 bases are TGTGCCAGTAGCAAGACAGGGGGCACTACCTACGAGCAGTACTTC.

Remarks on this clonotype: Given a much more abundant clone one base away, this may be a read error. The rearrangement uses TRBV28 and TRBJ2-7, with D maybe TRBD2 (7 bases). The CDR3 covers 14 residues. Germline CDR1 is MDHEN and CDR2 is SYDVKM. The CDR3 DNA follows: TGTCCCAGCACCTCCCGGGGGGCCTCCTACGAGCAGTACTTC. Translation gives CPSTSRGASYEQYF.

The gene calls are TRBV13 and TRBJ1-4, with a tentative D call TRBD1 (5 bases). V was trimmed by 4 bases and J by 5 bases, leaving 14 bases between them. This CDR3 is built from 15 residues. The germline V gene has CDR1 PRHDT and CDR2 FYEKMQ (reference sequence). The CDR3 loop reads CASSSWGRRNEKLFF. CDR3 sequence (DNA): TGTGCCAGCAGCTCCTGGGGACGGAGAAATGAAAAACTGTTTTTT.

The table lists this clonotype with a count of one. A clone one base away is much larger, so this may be a read error. This chain links TRBV12-3 or TRBV12-4 with TRBJ2-1; D is perhaps TRBD1 or TRBD2 (6 bases each). The CDR3 is made up of 13 amino acids. The CDR3 protein is CASSLEGTRGQSF. Here the CDR3 DNA reads TGTGCCAGCAGTTTGGAAGGGACCCGGGGGCAGTCCTTC.

This clonotype was observed at least ten times. The chain carries TRBV27 and TRBJ1-3; D is unclear. The germline V gene encodes CDR1 MNHEY and CDR2 SMNVEV (reference sequence). The CDR3 covers 16 residues. The germline V and J ends were trimmed by 5 bases and 0 bases, with 14 bases remaining between them. CDR3 region: CASSQNRRHSGNTIYF. The CDR3 coding sequence is TGTGCCAGCAGTCAAAACCGACGGCACTCTGGAAACACCATATATTTT.

This clonotype was seen repeatedly, ten times or more. The V and J genes are TRBV7-9 and TRBJ2-1, with no clear D. With 0 bases removed from V and 8 bases from J, the gap between germline ends came to 5 bases. The germline V gene has CDR1 SEHNR and CDR2 FQNEAQ (reference sequence). The length of the CDR3 is 12 residues. The CDR3, as DNA: TGTGCCAGCAGCTTAGCGCCCGATGAGCAGTTCTTC. It yields the protein CASSLAPDEQFF.

This clonotype was seen a handful of times. CDR3 in DNA: TGTGCCAGTACCGCCGGGACACGAGGAACAGATACGCAGTATTTT. Its translation: CASTAGTRGTDTQYF. The V gene is TRBV19, the J gene TRBJ2-3, with D possibly TRBD1 on 6 matching bases. The V end was cut by 7 bases, the J end by 3 bases, with 17 bases between. CDR3 length: 15 residues. Looked up from germline, CDR1 is LNHDA and CDR2 is SQIVND (reference sequence).